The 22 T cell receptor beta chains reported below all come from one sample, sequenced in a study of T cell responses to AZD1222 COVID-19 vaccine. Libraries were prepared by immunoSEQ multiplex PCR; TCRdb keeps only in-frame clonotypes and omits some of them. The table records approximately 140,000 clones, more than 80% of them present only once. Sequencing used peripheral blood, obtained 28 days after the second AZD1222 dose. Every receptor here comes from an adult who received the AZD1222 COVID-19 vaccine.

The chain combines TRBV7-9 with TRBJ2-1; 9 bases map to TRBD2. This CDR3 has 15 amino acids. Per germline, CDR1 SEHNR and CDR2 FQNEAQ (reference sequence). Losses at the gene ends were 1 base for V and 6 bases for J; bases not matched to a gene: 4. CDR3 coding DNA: TGTGCCAGCAGCTTAGGCGGGAGGGCCACCAATGAGCAGTTCTTC. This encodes CASSLGGRATNEQFF.

The CDR3 reads CASSVAGAGSYNEQFF. As DNA, the CDR3 is TGTGCCAGCAGCGTAGCGGGAGCGGGATCCTACAATGAGCAGTTCTTC. The chain couples TRBV9 to TRBJ2-1, with 7 bases aligning to TRBD2. The germline V gene has CDR1 SGDLS and CDR2 YYNGEE. The length of the CDR3 is 16 residues. Trimming at V came to 0 bases and at J to 1 base, leaving 4 bases not matched to a gene.

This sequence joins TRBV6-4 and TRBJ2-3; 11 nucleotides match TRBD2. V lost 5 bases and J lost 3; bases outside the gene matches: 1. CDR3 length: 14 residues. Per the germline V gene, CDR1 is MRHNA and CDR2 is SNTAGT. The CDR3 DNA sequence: TGTGCCAGCAGTACTAGCGGGAGTACAGATACGCAGTATTTT. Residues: CASSTSGSTDTQYF.

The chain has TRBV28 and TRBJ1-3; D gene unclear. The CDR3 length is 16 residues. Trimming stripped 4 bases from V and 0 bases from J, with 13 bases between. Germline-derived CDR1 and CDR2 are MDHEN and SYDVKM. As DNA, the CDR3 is TGTGCCAGCAGTTGGCCCGTGGGGTACTCTGGAAACACCATATATTTT. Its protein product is CASSWPVGYSGNTIYF.

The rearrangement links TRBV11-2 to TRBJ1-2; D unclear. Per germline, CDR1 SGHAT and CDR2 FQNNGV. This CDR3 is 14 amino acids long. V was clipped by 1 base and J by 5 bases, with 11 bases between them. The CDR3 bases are TGTGCCAGCAGCTTAGGCTATATGGGTTATGGCTACACCTTC. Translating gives CASSLGYMGYGYTF.

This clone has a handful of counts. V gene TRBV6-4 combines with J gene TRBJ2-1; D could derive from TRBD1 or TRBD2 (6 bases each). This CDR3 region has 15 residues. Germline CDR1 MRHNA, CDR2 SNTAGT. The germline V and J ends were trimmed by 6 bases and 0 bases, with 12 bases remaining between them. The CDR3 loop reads CASSLEGGSYNEQFF. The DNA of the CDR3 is TGTGCCAGCAGCTTAGAGGGGGGCTCCTACAATGAGCAGTTCTTC.

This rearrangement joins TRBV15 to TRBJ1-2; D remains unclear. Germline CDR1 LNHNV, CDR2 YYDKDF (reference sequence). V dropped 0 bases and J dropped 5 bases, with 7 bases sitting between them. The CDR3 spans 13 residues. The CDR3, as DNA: TGTGCCACCAGCAGAGATACAAATTATGGCTACACCTTC. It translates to CATSRDTNYGYTF.

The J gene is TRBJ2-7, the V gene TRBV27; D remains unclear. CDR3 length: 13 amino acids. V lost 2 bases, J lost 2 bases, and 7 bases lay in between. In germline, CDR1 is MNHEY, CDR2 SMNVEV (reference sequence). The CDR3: CASSLGLTYEQYF. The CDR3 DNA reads TGTGCCAGCAGTTTAGGTCTCACCTACGAGCAGTACTTC.

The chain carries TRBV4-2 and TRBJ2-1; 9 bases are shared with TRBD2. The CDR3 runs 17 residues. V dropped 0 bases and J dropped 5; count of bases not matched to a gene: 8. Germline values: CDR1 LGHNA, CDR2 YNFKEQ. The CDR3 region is CASSQDIGGRVNNEQFF. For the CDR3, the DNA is TGTGCCAGCAGCCAAGACATTGGCGGGAGGGTTAACAATGAGCAGTTCTTC.

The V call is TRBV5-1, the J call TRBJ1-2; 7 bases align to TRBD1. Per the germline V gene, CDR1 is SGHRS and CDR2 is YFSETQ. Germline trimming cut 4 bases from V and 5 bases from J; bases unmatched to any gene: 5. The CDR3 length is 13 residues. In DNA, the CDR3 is TGCGCCAGCAGCACGACAGGGTCTTATGGCTACACCTTC. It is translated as CASSTTGSYGYTF. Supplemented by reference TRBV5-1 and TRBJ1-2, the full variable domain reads KAGVTQTPRYLIKTRGQQVTLSCSPISGHRSVSWYQQTPGQGLQFLFEYFSETQRNKGNFPGRFSGRQFSNSRSEMNVSTLELGDSALYLCASSTTGSYGYTFGSGTRLTVV.

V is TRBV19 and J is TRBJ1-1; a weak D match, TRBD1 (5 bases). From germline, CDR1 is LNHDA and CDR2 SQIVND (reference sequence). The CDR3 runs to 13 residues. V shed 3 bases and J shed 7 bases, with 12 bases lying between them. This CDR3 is CASSMGPRSEAFF. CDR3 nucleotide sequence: TGTGCCAGTAGTATGGGACCCAGAAGTGAAGCTTTCTTT. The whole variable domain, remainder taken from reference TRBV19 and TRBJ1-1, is DGGITQSPKYLFRKEGQNVTLSCEQNLNHDAMYWYRQDPGQGLRLIYYSQIVNDFQKGDIAEGYSVSREKKESFPLTVTSAQKNPTAFYLCASSMGPRSEAFFGQGTRLTVV.

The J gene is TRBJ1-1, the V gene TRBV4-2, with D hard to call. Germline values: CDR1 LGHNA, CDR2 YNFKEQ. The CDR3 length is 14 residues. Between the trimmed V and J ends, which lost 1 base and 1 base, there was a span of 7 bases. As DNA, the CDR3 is TGTGCCAGCAGCCAAGCGAAGGGGAACACTGAAGCTTTCTTT. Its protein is CASSQAKGNTEAFF.

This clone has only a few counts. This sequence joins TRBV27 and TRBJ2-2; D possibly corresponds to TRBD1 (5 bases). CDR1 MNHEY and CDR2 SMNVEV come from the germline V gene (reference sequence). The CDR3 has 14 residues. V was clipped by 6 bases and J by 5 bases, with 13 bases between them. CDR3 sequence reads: CASSATQGTGELFF. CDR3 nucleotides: TGTGCCAGCAGCGCTACTCAGGGAACCGGGGAGCTGTTTTTT.

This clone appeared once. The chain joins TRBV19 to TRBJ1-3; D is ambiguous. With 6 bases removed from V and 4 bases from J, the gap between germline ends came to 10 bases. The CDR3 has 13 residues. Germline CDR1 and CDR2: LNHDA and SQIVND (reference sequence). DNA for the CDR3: TGTGCCAGTAGCCAACCCCCGGGAAACACCATATATTTT. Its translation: CASSQPPGNTIYF.

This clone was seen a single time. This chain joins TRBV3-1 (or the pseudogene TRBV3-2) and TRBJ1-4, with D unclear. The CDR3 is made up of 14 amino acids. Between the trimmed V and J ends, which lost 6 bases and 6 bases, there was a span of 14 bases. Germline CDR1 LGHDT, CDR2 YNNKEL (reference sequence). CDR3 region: CASSPRGGYEKLFF. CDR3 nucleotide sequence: TGTGCCAGCAGTCCTCGGGGTGGGTATGAAAAACTGTTTTTT.

The CDR3 DNA reads as TGTGCCAGCAGCTTGGAGGTGGTCCGGAATGAGCAGTTCTTC. It yields the protein CASSLEVVRNEQFF. The chain links TRBV5-5 to TRBJ2-1; D unclear. CDR1 is SGHKS and CDR2 is YYEKEE in the germline V gene (reference sequence). The CDR3 loop spans 14 amino acids. V lost 0 bases, J lost 7 bases, and 11 bases lay in between.

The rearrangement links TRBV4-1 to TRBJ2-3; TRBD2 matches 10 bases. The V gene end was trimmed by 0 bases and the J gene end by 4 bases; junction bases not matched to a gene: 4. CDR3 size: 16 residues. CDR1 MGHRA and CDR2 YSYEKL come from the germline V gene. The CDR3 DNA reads TGCGCCAGCAGCCAAGACCTAGCGGGAGACGCAGATACGCAGTATTTT. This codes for CASSQDLAGDADTQYF.

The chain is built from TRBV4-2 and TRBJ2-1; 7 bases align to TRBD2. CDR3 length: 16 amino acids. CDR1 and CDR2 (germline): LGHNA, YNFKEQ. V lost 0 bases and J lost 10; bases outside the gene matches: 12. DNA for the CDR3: TGTGCCAGCAGCCAAGATCCGGCGGGAGTGGCGGCAGAGCAGTTCTTC. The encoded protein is CASSQDPAGVAAEQFF.

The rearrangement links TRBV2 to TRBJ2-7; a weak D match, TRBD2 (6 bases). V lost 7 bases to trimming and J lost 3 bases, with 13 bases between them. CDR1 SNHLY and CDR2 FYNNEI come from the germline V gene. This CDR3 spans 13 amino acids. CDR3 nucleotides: TGTGCCAGCATCCTAGCGATCCACTACGAGCAGTACTTC. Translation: CASILAIHYEQYF.

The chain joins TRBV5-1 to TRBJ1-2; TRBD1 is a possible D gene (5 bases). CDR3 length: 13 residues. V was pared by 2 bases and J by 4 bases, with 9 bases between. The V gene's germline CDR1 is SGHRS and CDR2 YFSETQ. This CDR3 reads CASSLSGFYGYTF. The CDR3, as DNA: TGCGCCAGCAGCTTATCAGGGTTCTATGGCTACACCTTC.

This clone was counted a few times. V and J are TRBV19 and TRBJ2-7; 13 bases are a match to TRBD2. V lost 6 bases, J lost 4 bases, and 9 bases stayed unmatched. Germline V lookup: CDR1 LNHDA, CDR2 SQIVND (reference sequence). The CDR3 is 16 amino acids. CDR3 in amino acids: CASSHGLAGAGYEQYF. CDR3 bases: TGTGCCAGTAGCCACGGACTAGCGGGAGCCGGGTACGAGCAGTACTTC.

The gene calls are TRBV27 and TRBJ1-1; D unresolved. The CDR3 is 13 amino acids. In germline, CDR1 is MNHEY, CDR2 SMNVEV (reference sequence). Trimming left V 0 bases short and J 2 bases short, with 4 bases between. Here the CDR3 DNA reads TGTGCCAGCAGTTTATCCAAAAACACTGAAGCTTTCTTT. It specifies CASSLSKNTEAFF.